A single sample is the source of the 2 T cell receptor beta chains below, sequenced in a study of identical twins. TCRdb re-derived calls from the 5' RACE reads in MiXCR, one entry per CDR3 protein. The sample carries under 1 million distinct CDR3 sequences, more than 9% recorded once. These same records also appear under a second study, on yellow fever vaccine responses in identical twins.

The specimen sequenced was PBMCs. These receptors originate from a young woman in good health.

The table lists this clonotype with a few counts. In nucleotides, the CDR3 is TGTGCCAGCAGTCTACAGGGGAGGAGCAATGAGCAGTTCTTC. Its protein is CASSLQGRSNEQFF. The chain links TRBV6-5 to TRBJ2-1; TRBD1 is a possible D gene (7 bases). The CDR3 contains 14 residues. The germline gives CDR1 MNHEY, CDR2 SVGAGI. The V and J ends lost 5 bases and 6 bases respectively, with 14 bases between them.

The chain has TRBV12-3 or TRBV12-4 and TRBJ2-7, with D possibly matching TRBD2 (5 bases). CDR3 length: 14 residues. V lost 7 bases and J 5 bases, leaving 18 bases between the germline ends. Written as DNA, the CDR3 is TGTGCCAGCACCATGGGAGAACGCCGGCACGAGCAGTACTTC. It translates to CASTMGERRHEQYF.